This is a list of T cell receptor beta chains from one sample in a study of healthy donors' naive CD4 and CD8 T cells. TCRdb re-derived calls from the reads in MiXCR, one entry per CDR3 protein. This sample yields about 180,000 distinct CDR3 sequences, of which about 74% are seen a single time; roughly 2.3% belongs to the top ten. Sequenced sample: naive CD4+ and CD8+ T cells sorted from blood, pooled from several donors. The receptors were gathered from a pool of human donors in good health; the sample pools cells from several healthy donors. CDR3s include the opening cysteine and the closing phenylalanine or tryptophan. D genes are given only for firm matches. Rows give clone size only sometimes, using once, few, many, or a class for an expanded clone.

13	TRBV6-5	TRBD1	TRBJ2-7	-	TGTGCCAGCATGAAGACAGGGACCTACGAGCAGTACTTC	CASMKTGTYEQYF
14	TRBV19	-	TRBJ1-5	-	TGTGCCAGTAGTACCTACCGACCTAATCAGCCCCAGCATTTT	CASSTYRPNQPQHF
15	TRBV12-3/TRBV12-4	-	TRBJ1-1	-	TGTGCCAGCAGCAAATTCCCCGGACTCTCCACTGAAGCTTTCTTT	CASSKFPGLSTEAFF
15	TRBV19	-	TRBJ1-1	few	TGTGCCAGTAGTTGGCGGGGGTCGGAAGGCACTGAAGCTTTCTTT	CASSWRGSEGTEAFF
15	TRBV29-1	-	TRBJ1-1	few	TGCAGCGTTGAAGGGGAAGGAGTCGGGAACACTGAAGCTTTCTTT	CSVEGEGVGNTEAFF
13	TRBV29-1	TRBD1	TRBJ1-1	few	TGCAGCGTTCGACAGGGGTTTGGCACTGAAGCTTTCTTT	CSVRQGFGTEAFF
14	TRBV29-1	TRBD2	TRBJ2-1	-	TGCAGCGTTGAAGTTTGGACTAGCGGGAGCAAGCAGTTCTTC	CSVEVWTSGSKQFF
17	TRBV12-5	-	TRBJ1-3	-	TGTGCTAGTGGTTCCCCCCGCGGGACACCCGGAGGAAACACCATATATTTT	CASGSPRGTPGGNTIYF
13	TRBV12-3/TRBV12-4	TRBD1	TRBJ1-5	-	TGTGCCAGCAGATCGGACAGGGGTCAGCCCCAGCATTTT	CASRSDRGQPQHF
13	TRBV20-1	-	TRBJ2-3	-	TGCAGTGCTAGAGATGGGAGGTTAGATACGCAGTATTTT	CSARDGRLDTQYF
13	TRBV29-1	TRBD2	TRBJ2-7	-	TGCAGCGTCGGGACTAGCGGGAAAAGGGAGCAGTACTTC	CSVGTSGKREQYF
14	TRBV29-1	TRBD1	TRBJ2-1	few	TGCAGCGTTGGCCGGGACAGGGGTTACAATGAGCAGTTCTTC	CSVGRDRGYNEQFF
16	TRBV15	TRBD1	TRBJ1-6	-	TGTGCCACCAGCAGAGATGGGGGACAGGGCACATCACCCCTCCACTTT	CATSRDGGQGTSPLHF
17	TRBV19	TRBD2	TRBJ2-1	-	TGTGCCAGTAGTATAGATCAAGTAGCGGGAGGCCTTAATGGGCAGTTCTTC	CASSIDQVAGGLNGQFF
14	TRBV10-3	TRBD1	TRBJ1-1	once	TGTGCCATCAGTGTGGGGGACAGGGTCACTGAAGCTTTCTTT	CAISVGDRVTEAFF
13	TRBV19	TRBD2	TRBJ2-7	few	TGTGCCAGTAGTATGCGGGAGTGGAACGAGCAGTACTTC	CASSMREWNEQYF
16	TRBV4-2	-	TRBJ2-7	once	TGTGCCAGCAGCCAAGATGGGGCAGGAACCTCCTACGAGCAGTACTTC	CASSQDGAGTSYEQYF
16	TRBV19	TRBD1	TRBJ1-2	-	TGTGCCAGTACCAAGGGCAGGGGGCTGGGTAACTATGGCTACACCTTC	CASTKGRGLGNYGYTF
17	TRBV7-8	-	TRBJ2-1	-	TGTGCCAGCAGCTTTCGACCGGGACAAATTCGTAATAATGAGCAGTTCTTC	CASSFRPGQIRNNEQFF
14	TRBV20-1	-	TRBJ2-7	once	TGCAGTGCTAGGAGGCAGGGGCTTCGTGGCGAGCAGTACTTC	CSARRQGLRGEQYF
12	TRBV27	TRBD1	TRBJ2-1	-	TGTGCCAGCAGAGGACAGGGCTATGAGCAGTTCTTC	CASRGQGYEQFF
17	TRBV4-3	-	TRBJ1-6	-	TGCGCCAGCAGCCAAGACTTACGGGACGGAGGTTATTCACCCCTCCACTTT	CASSQDLRDGGYSPLHF
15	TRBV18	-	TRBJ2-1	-	TGTGCCAGCCGAAGCGGAACCCCCACCTACAATGAGCAGTTCTTC	CASRSGTPTYNEQFF
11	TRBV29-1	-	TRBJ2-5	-	TGCAGCGTTCAGTACCAAGAGACCCAGTACTTC	CSVQYQETQYF
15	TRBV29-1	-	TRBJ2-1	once	TGCAGCGTACCCGGGGTGGCTCGACACTTTGTTGAGCAGTTCTTC	CSVPGVARHFVEQFF
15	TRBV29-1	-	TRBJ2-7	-	TGCAGCGTTGAATCGACAGCCGGTGGGCCCTACGAGCAGTACTTC	CSVESTAGGPYEQYF
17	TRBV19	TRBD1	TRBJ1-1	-	TGTGCCAGTATGGGGGACAGGGCGGCCGGCATGAACACTGAAGCTTTCTTT	CASMGDRAAGMNTEAFF
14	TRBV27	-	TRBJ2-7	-	TGTGCCAGCAGTTATCAGGGATTCTCCTACGAGCAGTACTTC	CASSYQGFSYEQYF
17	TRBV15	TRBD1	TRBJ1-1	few	TGTGCCACCAGCAGATCCGGGACAGGGGAATCGAACACTGAAGCTTTCTTT	CATSRSGTGESNTEAFF
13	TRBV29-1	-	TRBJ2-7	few	TGCAGCGTTGAACGGGGAAACGTCTACGAGCAGTACTTC	CSVERGNVYEQYF
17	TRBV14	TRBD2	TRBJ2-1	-	TGTGCCAGCAGCCAAGTGGGCGGTCTAGCGGGAGGGGATGAGCAGTTCTTC	CASSQVGGLAGGDEQFF
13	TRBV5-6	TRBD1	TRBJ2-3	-	TGTGCCAGCAGCCCGACAGGGGCAGATACGCAGTATTTT	CASSPTGADTQYF
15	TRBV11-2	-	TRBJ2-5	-	TGTGCCAGCAGCCACCCGTGGGGGGAACAAGAGACCCAGTACTTC	CASSHPWGEQETQYF
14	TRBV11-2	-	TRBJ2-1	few	TGTGCCAGCAGCTTACGCAGCGATTACAATGAGCAGTTCTTC	CASSLRSDYNEQFF
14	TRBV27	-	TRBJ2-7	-	TGTGCCAGCACCCCGCGGGGGCTCCCCTACGAGCAGTACTTC	CASTPRGLPYEQYF
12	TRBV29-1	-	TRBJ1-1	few	TGCAGCGTTACAGGGAGAGGCACTGAAGCTTTCTTT	CSVTGRGTEAFF
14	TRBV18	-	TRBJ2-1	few	TGTGCCAGCTCACCAAGTGCATCCTACAATGAGCAGTTCTTC	CASSPSASYNEQFF
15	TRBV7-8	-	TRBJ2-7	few	TGTGCCAGCAGCTTAGTTTCAGGGGCTCCCTACGAGCAGTACTTC	CASSLVSGAPYEQYF
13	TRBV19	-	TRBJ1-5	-	TGTGCCAGTAGTCGGGCGGGTAATCAGCCCCAGCATTTT	CASSRAGNQPQHF
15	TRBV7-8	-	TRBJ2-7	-	TGTGCCAGCAGCCCCCTGGCGGGACTTTCCTACGAGCAGTACTTC	CASSPLAGLSYEQYF
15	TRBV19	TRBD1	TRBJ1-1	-	TGTGCCACCGGGGACAGGGGTTTTTTGGACACTGAAGCTTTCTTT	CATGDRGFLDTEAFF
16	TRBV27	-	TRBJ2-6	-	TGTGCCAGCAGTTTCAATTCTGCCTCTGGGGCCAACGTCCTGACTTTC	CASSFNSASGANVLTF
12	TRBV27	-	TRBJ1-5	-	TGTGCCAGCAGGGTCGGGGATCAGCCCCAGCATTTT	CASRVGDQPQHF
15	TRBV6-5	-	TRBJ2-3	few	TGTGCCAGCAGTTACGGAACAGGGAACACAGATACGCAGTATTTT	CASSYGTGNTDTQYF
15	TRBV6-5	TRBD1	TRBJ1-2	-	TGTGCCAGCAGTTCCCGGGACAGGGGTATTCGTGGCTACACCTTC	CASSSRDRGIRGYTF
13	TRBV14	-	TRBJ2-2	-	TGTGCCAGCAGCCATCAGGGCACCGGGGAGCTGTTTTTT	CASSHQGTGELFF
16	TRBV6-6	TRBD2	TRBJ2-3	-	TGTGCCAGCAGCAAAATAGCGGGAGGAGGCACAGATACGCAGTATTTT	CASSKIAGGGTDTQYF
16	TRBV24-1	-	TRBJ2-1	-	TGTGCCACCAGTGAAAACAGGAAGGGCTCCTACAATGAGCAGTTCTTC	CATSENRKGSYNEQFF